This TCR beta chain was sequenced during a study of blood T cell repertoires in COVID-19. The CDR3 consists of 16 residues. With 1 base removed from V and 5 bases from J, the gap between germline ends came to 14 bases. Per germline, CDR1 LNHDA and CDR2 SQIVND (reference sequence). How the authors handled the data: From reference gene primer amplification, estimates of nucleated cell counts were derived. Profiling relied on immunoSEQ multiplex PCR, and the TCRdb table lists in-frame clones only, not all of them. For V, J and clone size, that table is used; D and trimming come from the DNA. This table has 35,000 or so clones, 75% to 85% appearing once.

The source is a woman between 70 and 85 years old with acute or convalescent COVID-19. The sample was peripheral blood. The chain couples TRBV19 to TRBJ1-4, with TRBD1 as a possible D gene (6 bases). CDR3 protein: CASSIAGVGGNEKLFF. In DNA, the CDR3 is TGTGCCAGTAGTATAGCAGGGGTAGGAGGAAATGAAAAACTGTTTTTT.